What follows are 7 T cell receptor beta chains derived from one specimen sequenced in a study of cytomegalovirus exposure and HLA in healthy donors. 60 Vbeta and 13 Jbeta primers were used in PCR. Libraries were prepared by immunoSEQ multiplex PCR; TCRdb keeps only in-frame clonotypes and omits some of them. The sample records about 160,000 clones, roughly 80% being singletons. The sample taken for sequencing was PBMCs. These receptors were obtained from a female donor in good health and CMV-seronegative.

This sequence joins TRBV5-5 and TRBJ2-5; no clear D. Germline CDR1 reads SGHKS; CDR2 reads YYEKEE (reference sequence). This CDR3 region has 12 residues. V shed 4 bases and J shed 5 bases, with 9 bases lying between them. The CDR3 nucleotides read TGTGCCAGCAGCCTACTAAGGGAGACCCAGTACTTC. This sequence encodes CASSLLRETQYF.

The gene calls are TRBV19 and TRBJ1-2; 7 positions agree with TRBD1. The CDR3 extends over 14 amino acids. The V gene end was trimmed by 1 base and the J gene end by 5 bases; junction bases not matched to a gene: 4. Germline CDR1 LNHDA, CDR2 SQIVND (reference sequence). The CDR3 region is CASSIAGTDYGYTF. The DNA of the CDR3 is TGTGCCAGTAGTATAGCGGGGACAGATTATGGCTACACCTTC. Together with reference TRBV19 and TRBJ1-2, the CDR3 gives the full variable domain: DGGITQSPKYLFRKEGQNVTLSCEQNLNHDAMYWYRQDPGQGLRLIYYSQIVNDFQKGDIAEGYSVSREKKESFPLTVTSAQKNPTAFYLCASSIAGTDYGYTFGSGTRLTVV.

The V gene is TRBV7-9, the J gene TRBJ1-1; 8 nucleotides line up with TRBD1. This CDR3 is 16 amino acids long. V dropped 1 base and J dropped 1; count of bases not matched to a gene: 5. Germline V lookup: CDR1 SEHNR, CDR2 FQNEAQ (reference sequence). CDR3 bases: TGTGCCAGCAGCTTAGTGGCAGGGGGCGCGAACACTGAAGCTTTCTTT. As protein: CASSLVAGGANTEAFF.

The chain links TRBV30 to TRBJ2-2; 7 bases agree with TRBD1. The junction had 5 bases not matched to a gene; V was cut back by 1 base and J by 9 bases. CDR3 length: 13 residues. CDR1 GTSNPN and CDR2 SVGIG come from the germline V gene (reference sequence). CDR3 nucleotides: TGTGCCTGGAGTGGTAAGGGGGCGCGGGAGCTGTTTTTT. Its protein product is CAWSGKGARELFF.

The chain couples TRBV4-1 to TRBJ2-1; 8 bases agree with TRBD2. The CDR3 is 14 amino acids. The V gene end was trimmed by 4 bases and the J gene end by 15 bases; junction bases not matched to a gene: 14. Germline V lookup: CDR1 MGHRA, CDR2 YSYEKL. This chain's CDR3 is CASSREGSGGVTFF. In DNA, the CDR3 is TGCGCCAGCAGCCGAGAGGGGAGCGGGGGCGTTACGTTCTTC.

The chain employs TRBV5-5 and TRBJ2-3; tentatively, D is TRBD2 (5 bases). CDR3 length equals 16 residues. The V end was cut by 3 bases, the J end by 2 bases, with 16 bases between. Germline V gene data show CDR1 as SGHKS and CDR2 as YYEKEE (reference sequence). In nucleotides, the CDR3 is TGTGCCAGCAGCTCAATTGACTCGACTACCACAGATACGCAGTATTTT. This gives the protein CASSSIDSTTTDTQYF.

The table lists this clone with a few counts. Because it lacks the conserved phenylalanine or tryptophan at the end, this CDR3 is likely a read error. No DNA is shown, since the ends of the CDR3 on it are uncertain; the CDR3 is the one TCRdb lists. The rearrangement uses TRBV4-1 and TRBJ2-4; the table's D call, TRBD2, was not checked against the DNA. The CDR3 contains 10 residues when both ends are counted. CDR1 is MGHRA and CDR2 is YSYEKL in the germline V gene. CDR3 amino acids: CASSQDTRLL.